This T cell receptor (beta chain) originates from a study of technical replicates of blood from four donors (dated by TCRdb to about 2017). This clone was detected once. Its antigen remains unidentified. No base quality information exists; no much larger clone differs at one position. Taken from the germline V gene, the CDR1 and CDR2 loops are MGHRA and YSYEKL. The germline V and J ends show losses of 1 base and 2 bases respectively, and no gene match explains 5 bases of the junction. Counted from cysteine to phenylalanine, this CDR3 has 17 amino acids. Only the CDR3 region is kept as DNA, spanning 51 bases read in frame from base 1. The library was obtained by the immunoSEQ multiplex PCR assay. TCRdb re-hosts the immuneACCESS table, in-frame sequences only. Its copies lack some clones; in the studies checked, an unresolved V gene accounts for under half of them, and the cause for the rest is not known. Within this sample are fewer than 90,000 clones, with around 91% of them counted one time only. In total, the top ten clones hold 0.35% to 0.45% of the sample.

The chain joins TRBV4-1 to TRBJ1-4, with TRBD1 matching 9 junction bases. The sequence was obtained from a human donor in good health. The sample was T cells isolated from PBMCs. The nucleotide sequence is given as TGCGCCAGCAGCCAAGGGACAGGGGCAGGGACTAATGAAAAACTGTTTTTT. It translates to CASSQGTGAGTNEKLFF.